This paragraph reports one T cell receptor (beta chain). The sample comes from a study of cytomegalovirus exposure and HLA in healthy donors. V was pared by 0 bases and J by 7 bases, with 11 bases between. This CDR3 is built from 15 residues. In germline, CDR1 is SGDLS, CDR2 YYNGEE. Repertoires were generated with immunoSEQ multiplex PCR, while TCRdb's copy carries only in-frame clones and drops some. The data contain over 200,000 clones, around four fifths of them singletons. This clonotype was sampled from a woman aged 18 to 35 in good health and CMV-seronegative. The V call is TRBV9, the J call TRBJ1-6; D may be TRBD1 (5 bases). Sequencing was done on a sample of PBMCs. The CDR3 DNA reads as TGTGCCAGCAGCGTAGTGGGGGACCCCAATTCACCCCTCCACTTT. Translating gives CASSVVGDPNSPLHF. The variable domain in full, with the rest retrieved from reference TRBV9 and TRBJ1-6, is DSGVTQTPKHLITATGQRVTLRCSPRSGDLSVYWYQQSLDQGLQFLIQYYNGEERAKGNILERFSAQQFPDLHSELNLSSLELGDSALYFCASSVVGDPNSPLHFGNGTRLTVT.